One sample yielded the 10 T cell receptor beta chains listed below, sequenced in a study of blood T cells in healthy people across ages. Primers used in a second PCR of about 7 to 12 cycles were a sample-barcoded 5' primer and a J-beta primer mix. TCRdb analysed the 5' RACE reads with MiXCR anew, one entry per CDR3 protein. The sample yields around 1,900,000 distinct CDR3 sequences, approximately 40% seen once. Sequenced sample: blood. These receptors were taken from a human donor in good health.

The V call is TRBV11-3, the J call TRBJ2-2; no definite D call. CDR3 size: 15 residues. Per germline, CDR1 SGHNT and CDR2 YENEEA. V lost 4 bases, J lost 3 bases, and 12 bases lay in between. CDR3 sequence reads: CASSYLGIDTGELFF. DNA for the CDR3: TGTGCCAGCAGCTATTTGGGCATTGACACCGGGGAGCTGTTTTTT.

This clonotype has a handful of counts. This sequence joins TRBV11-2 and TRBJ2-1, with 7 nucleotides matching TRBD2. Germline V gives CDR1 SGHAT, CDR2 FQNNGV. J gave up 4 bases and V 6 bases, and 9 bases lay outside the gene matches. This CDR3 comprises 15 residues. CDR3 nucleotides: TGTGCCAGCAGGGCCACTCTGCGGGGGTACAATGAGCAGTTCTTC. Residues: CASRATLRGYNEQFF.

The V call is TRBV7-8, the J call TRBJ2-7; D uncertain. The V end lost 5 bases, the J end lost 2 bases, and 10 bases lay between the germline ends. The CDR3 is 13 amino acids. The germline CDR1 and CDR2 sequences are SGHVS and FQNEAQ. CDR3 region: CASSGVRTYEQYF. The CDR3 DNA sequence: TGTGCCAGCAGCGGCGTCAGGACCTACGAGCAGTACTTC. Complete variable domain (other parts from reference TRBV7-8 and TRBJ2-7): GAGVSQSPRYKVAKRGQDVALRCDPISGHVSLFWYQQALGQGPEFLTYFQNEAQLDKSGLPSDRFFAERPEGSVSTLKIQRTQQEDSAVYLCASSGVRTYEQYFGPGTRLTVT.

Only one count was recorded for this clonotype. It is likely a read error, because the conserved phenylalanine at the end of the CDR3 is missing. This chain joins TRBV12-5 and TRBJ2-2; 10 nucleotides agree with TRBD1. The germline V gene encodes CDR1 LGHNT and CDR2 FRNRAP. This CDR3 comprises 17 residues. The CDR3 sequence is CASAYFTGTGEPGELFV. The CDR3 DNA is TGTGCTAGTGCCTACTTTACCGGGACAGGGGAGCCCGGGGAACTGTTTGTT.

V gene TRBV5-1 combines with J gene TRBJ1-6; D is possibly TRBD1 (6 bases). The V gene's germline CDR1 is SGHRS and CDR2 YFSETQ. The CDR3 is made up of 17 amino acids. V gave up 3 bases and J gave up 7 bases, with 20 bases separating them. CDR3 nucleotide sequence: TGCGCCAGCAGCTCCTTTCCCCCAGGACAGTCAAATTCACCCCTCCACTTT. Its translation: CASSSFPPGQSNSPLHF.

Details on this clonotype: The junction shows a germline mismatch at one end, possibly a read error. The chain recombines TRBV20-1 with TRBJ2-5; D call uncertain. The CDR3 spans 11 residues. The germline V gene has CDR1 DFQATT and CDR2 SNEGSKA (reference sequence). For the CDR3, the DNA is TGCGGTGCGAGCATGGAAGGGACCCAGTACTTC. It is translated as CGASMEGTQYF.

This clonotype was counted a single time. This chain joins TRBV5-4 and TRBJ2-3; tentatively, D is TRBD2 (7 bases). The CDR3 is 15 residues long. Germline-derived CDR1 and CDR2 are SGHNT and YYREEE (reference sequence). V gave up 2 bases and J gave up 5 bases, with 15 bases separating them. CDR3 sequence reads: CASSLEAGGQDTQYF. The CDR3, as DNA: TGTGCCAGCAGCTTAGAAGCCGGGGGGCAAGATACGCAGTATTTT.

The V call is TRBV29-1, the J call TRBJ1-2; D is unclear. V lost 7 bases, J lost 3 bases, and 12 bases lay in between. Germline lookup yields CDR1 SQVTM and CDR2 ANQGSEA. The CDR3 is made up of 12 amino acids. The DNA of the CDR3 is TGCAGCGGGGGAGAGGGCTACTATGGCTACACCTTC. Its translation is CSGGEGYYGYTF.

The chain links TRBV7-9 to TRBJ1-5; a weak D match, TRBD1 (5 bases). Trimming pared 5 bases from V and 3 bases from J, leaving 20 bases between. CDR1 SEHNR and CDR2 FQNEAQ come from the germline V gene (reference sequence). The CDR3 contains 17 residues. CDR3 DNA: TGTGCCAGCAGCCACACTCCCGGGGCAGGGTACAATCAGCCCCAGCATTTT. The encoded protein is CASSHTPGAGYNQPQHF.

With regard to this clonotype: Sequence at one end of the junction differs from germline and may be a read error. The chain links TRBV6-1 to TRBJ2-7; no definite D call. Germline CDR1 is MNHNS and CDR2 is SASEGT. This CDR3 comprises 15 residues. CDR3: CASSESQVGSYEQYF. CDR3 nucleotides: TGTGCCAGTAGTGAATCTCAAGTGGGCTCCTACGAGCAGTACTTC.